These T cell receptor beta chains were read from a single sample in a study of cytomegalovirus exposure and HLA in healthy donors. TCRdb's copy holds only in-frame clones and misses some; the assay was immunoSEQ multiplex PCR. Among around 72,000 clones, 60% to 75% were seen once, and the ten largest hold roughly 20%. Sequenced: PBMCs. These receptors originate from a man in his forties in good health and CMV-seropositive. The CDR3 runs from the conserved cysteine through the conserved F or W. The D gene is left open where the match is weak. Clone size, where shown, is once, few, many, or a class for clones that have expanded.

D gene	V gene	clone size	J gene	CDR3 protein	CDR3 DNA
TRBD2	TRBV28	-	TRBJ2-3	CASSAPPGTSGGSTDTQYF	TGTGCCAGCAGTGCCCCCCCCGGGACTAGCGGGGGATCCACAGATACGCAGTATTTT
TRBD2	TRBV10-3	-	TRBJ2-2	CAISDSGGATGELFF	TGTGCCATCAGTGATAGCGGGGGGGCCACCGGGGAGCTGTTTTTT
-	TRBV19	-	TRBJ2-2	CASSTLTSRNTGELFF	TGTGCCAGTAGTACATTGACTAGTCGGAACACCGGGGAGCTGTTTTTT
-	TRBV2	-	TRBJ1-1	CASTLIQTNTEAFF	TGTGCCAGCACCCTTATACAGACGAACACTGAAGCTTTCTTT
-	TRBV4-3	-	TRBJ1-2	CASSQETVYNYGYTF	TGCGCCAGCAGCCAAGAGACAGTTTATAACTATGGCTACACCTTC
-	TRBV4-2	-	TRBJ2-7	CASSQGFVEQYF	TGTGCCAGCAGCCAAGGATTCGTCGAGCAGTACTTC
-	TRBV5-1	-	TRBJ2-1	CASSLAGDSYNEQFF	TGCGCCAGCAGCTTGGCCGGGGACTCCTACAATGAGCAGTTCTTC
-	TRBV27	-	TRBJ1-5	CASSSGGNQPQHF	TGTGCCAGCAGTTCGGGAGGCAATCAGCCCCAGCATTTT
-	TRBV6-5	once	TRBJ1-2	CASSALGQWIYGYTF	TGTGCCAGCAGCGCCTTAGGACAGTGGATCTATGGCTACACCTTC
TRBD2	TRBV27	-	TRBJ2-7	CASSFRLAGGPLDF	TGTGCCAGCAGTTTCCGACTAGCGGGGGGGCCCCTCGACTTC
TRBD2	TRBV5-6	-	TRBJ2-5	CASSSLGGAGETQYF	TGTGCCAGCAGCTCCCTCGGGGGGGCAGGGGAGACCCAGTACTTC
TRBD2	TRBV7-2	few	TRBJ2-1	CASSRGPGLANNEQFF	TGTGCCAGCAGCCGTGGGCCGGGACTAGCAAACAATGAGCAGTTCTTC
TRBD1	TRBV7-2	-	TRBJ2-5	CASSRWTGGRETQYF	TGTGCCAGCAGCCGATGGACAGGGGGCCGAGAGACCCAGTACTTC
TRBD2	TRBV7-2	-	TRBJ2-3	CASSLVSGDADTQYF	TGTGCCAGCAGCTTAGTGAGCGGGGACGCAGATACGCAGTATTTT
-	TRBV5-1	once	TRBJ1-3	CASSFSTGSGNTIYF	TGCGCCAGCAGCTTTAGTACAGGCTCTGGAAACACCATATATTTT
TRBD2	TRBV27	few	TRBJ2-3	CASTLAGGLADTQYF	TGTGCCAGCACCTTAGCGGGGGGGCTCGCAGATACGCAGTATTTT
-	TRBV29-1	-	TRBJ2-5	CSGGTPEYF	TGCAGCGGAGGGACTCCCGAGTACTTC
-	TRBV4-2	-	TRBJ2-5	CASSQAQGSRETQYF	TGTGCCAGCAGCCAAGCCCAGGGTTCCCGAGAGACCCAGTACTTC
TRBD1	TRBV6-5	-	TRBJ2-7	CASSYSIQGLRYF	TGTGCCAGCAGTTACTCGATACAGGGGCTCCGGTACTTC
-	TRBV19	-	TRBJ1-6	CASSIAGIPLHF	TGTGCCAGTAGTATCGCGGGGATACCCCTCCACTTT
-	TRBV29-1	-	TRBJ1-3	CSVRQGAGNTIYF	TGCAGCGTCCGGCAAGGAGCTGGAAACACCATATATTTT
TRBD1	TRBV28	-	TRBJ1-5	CAIDDRANQPQHF	TGTGCCATCGACGACAGGGCCAATCAGCCCCAGCATTTT
-	TRBV13	few	TRBJ2-2	CASTQGGTGELFF	TGTGCCAGCACCCAGGGGGGCACCGGGGAGCTGTTTTTT
-	TRBV4-1	few	TRBJ1-6	CASSHRGDSPLHF	TGCGCCAGCAGCCATCGGGGGGATTCACCCCTCCACTTT
TRBD1	TRBV2	few	TRBJ2-1	CASSVDRDNEQFF	TGTGCCAGCAGTGTAGACAGGGACAATGAGCAGTTCTTC
-	TRBV5-1	few	TRBJ1-4	CASSSTGLAGEKLFF	TGCGCCAGCAGCAGCACAGGGTTAGCTGGCGAAAAACTGTTTTTT
-	TRBV11-1	-	TRBJ2-2	CAVEQGGGELFF	TGTGCCGTGGAGCAGGGCGGCGGGGAGCTGTTTTTT
TRBD1	TRBV5-4	-	TRBJ1-2	CASSPSGTGIDGYTF	TGTGCCAGCAGCCCCTCCGGGACAGGGATCGATGGCTACACCTTC
TRBD1	TRBV9	few	TRBJ2-1	CASSAWGAGQGDGNEQFF	TGTGCCAGCAGCGCATGGGGGGCTGGACAGGGGGATGGCAATGAGCAGTTCTTC
TRBD1	TRBV11-2	-	TRBJ1-5	CASSPNRGLQPQHF	TGTGCCAGCAGCCCGAACAGGGGTTTACAGCCCCAGCATTTT
-	TRBV9	few	TRBJ1-2	CASSGSGGYTF	TGTGCCAGCAGCGGCTCAGGTGGCTACACCTTC
TRBD1	TRBV28	-	TRBJ1-1	CASRIPEGAGSKTEAFF	TGTGCCAGCAGGATTCCAGAGGGGGCAGGGTCTAAAACTGAAGCTTTCTTT
-	TRBV25-1	-	TRBJ2-3	CASSGSGLSDTQYF	TGTGCCAGCAGTGGCTCGGGACTTTCAGATACGCAGTATTTT
TRBD1	TRBV5-4	-	TRBJ1-1	CASSLQGTGKETEAFF	TGTGCCAGCAGCTTGCAGGGGACAGGGAAGGAGACTGAAGCTTTCTTT
TRBD1	TRBV13	many	TRBJ1-1	CASSLDRGQTAEAFF	TGTGCCAGCAGCTTAGACAGGGGGCAGACCGCTGAAGCTTTCTTT
-	TRBV9	once	TRBJ1-1	CASSVGASNTEAFF	TGTGCCAGCAGCGTAGGGGCCTCGAACACTGAAGCTTTCTTT
TRBD1	TRBV10-3	-	TRBJ2-2	CAISGQGAPNTGELFF	TGTGCCATCAGTGGGCAGGGGGCGCCTAACACCGGGGAGCTGTTTTTT
-	TRBV6-5	few	TRBJ2-1	CASSPEAVNEQFF	TGTGCCAGCAGTCCTGAGGCGGTCAATGAGCAGTTCTTC
TRBD1	TRBV9	-	TRBJ1-1	CASSVEQGGNTEAFF	TGTGCCAGCAGCGTAGAACAGGGGGGGAACACTGAAGCTTTCTTT
TRBD1	TRBV5-1	-	TRBJ2-5	CASTNDRAGETQYF	TGCGCCAGCACCAACGACAGGGCGGGCGAGACCCAGTACTTC
TRBD2	TRBV4-3	-	TRBJ2-7	CASSQDSTSYSSEQYF	TGCGCCAGCAGCCAAGATTCGACTAGCTACTCCAGCGAGCAGTACTTC
-	TRBV7-2	-	TRBJ1-2	CASSFGMGEAGYTF	TGTGCCAGCAGCTTTGGTATGGGGGAGGCCGGCTACACCTTC
-	TRBV11-3	-	TRBJ1-1	CASSLGSGVGTEAFF	TGTGCCAGCAGCTTAGGCTCAGGGGTAGGGACTGAAGCTTTCTTT
-	TRBV7-9	-	TRBJ1-3	CASSFTGNTIYF	TGTGCCAGCAGCTTCACTGGAAACACCATATATTTT
-	TRBV30	-	TRBJ2-3	CACRTAFSTDTQYF	TGTGCCTGTCGGACAGCTTTTAGCACAGATACGCAGTATTTT
TRBD2	TRBV27	few	TRBJ2-7	CASSEIAGGLSYEQYF	TGTGCCAGCAGTGAAATAGCGGGGGGGCTATCCTACGAGCAGTACTTC
-	TRBV19	few	TRBJ2-2	CASSATGKTGELFF	TGTGCCAGTAGTGCAACAGGAAAAACCGGGGAGCTGTTTTTT
-	TRBV14	-	TRBJ2-5	CASSSGLGSYQETQYF	TGTGCCAGCAGTTCCGGACTGGGCTCGTACCAAGAGACCCAGTACTTC
-	TRBV12-2	-	TRBJ1-1	CASRLVRDLENTEAFF	TGTGCAAGTCGCTTAGTTCGGGATTTGGAGAACACTGAAGCTTTCTTT
-	TRBV10-2	-	TRBJ1-4	CASRDSHSSTNEKLFF	TGCGCCAGCCGGGACTCCCACTCCTCAACTAATGAAAAACTGTTTTTT
-	TRBV11-2	few	TRBJ1-3	CASSSIPYSGNTIYF	TGTGCCAGCAGCAGCATACCTTACTCTGGAAACACCATATATTTT